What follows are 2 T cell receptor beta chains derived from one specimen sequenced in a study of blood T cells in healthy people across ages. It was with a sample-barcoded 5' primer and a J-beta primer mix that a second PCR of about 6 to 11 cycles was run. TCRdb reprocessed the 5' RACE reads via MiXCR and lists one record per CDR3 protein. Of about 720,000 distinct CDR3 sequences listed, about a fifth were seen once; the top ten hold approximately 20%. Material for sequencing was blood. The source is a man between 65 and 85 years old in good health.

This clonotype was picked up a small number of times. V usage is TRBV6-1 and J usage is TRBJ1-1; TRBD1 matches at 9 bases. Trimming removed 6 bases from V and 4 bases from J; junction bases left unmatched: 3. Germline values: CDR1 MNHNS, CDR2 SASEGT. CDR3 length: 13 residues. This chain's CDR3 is CASRETGGTEAFF. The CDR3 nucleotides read TGTGCCAGCAGGGAGACAGGGGGCACTGAAGCTTTCTTT.

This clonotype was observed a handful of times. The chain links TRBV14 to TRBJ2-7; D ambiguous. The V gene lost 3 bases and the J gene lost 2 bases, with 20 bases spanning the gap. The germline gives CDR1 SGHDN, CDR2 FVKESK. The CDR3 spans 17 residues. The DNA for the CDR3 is TGTGCCAGCAGCCACGGCAGGAGAGGACGCCGAACCTACGAGCAGTACGTC. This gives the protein CASSHGRRGRRTYEQYV.